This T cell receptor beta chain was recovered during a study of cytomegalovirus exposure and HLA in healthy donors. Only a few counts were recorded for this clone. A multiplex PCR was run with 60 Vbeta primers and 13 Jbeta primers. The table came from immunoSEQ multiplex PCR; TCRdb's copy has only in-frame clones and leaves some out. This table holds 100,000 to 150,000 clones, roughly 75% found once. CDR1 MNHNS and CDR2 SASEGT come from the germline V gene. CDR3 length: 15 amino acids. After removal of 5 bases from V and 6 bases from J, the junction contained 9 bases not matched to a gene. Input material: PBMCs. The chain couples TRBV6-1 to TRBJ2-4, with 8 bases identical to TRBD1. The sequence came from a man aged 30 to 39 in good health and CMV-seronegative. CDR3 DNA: TGTGCCAGCAGTAGGACAGGGCTCGGGAGAAACATTCAGTACTTC. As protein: CASSRTGLGRNIQYF.